The next 23 T cell receptor beta chains were all read from a single sample in a study of cytomegalovirus exposure and HLA in healthy donors (dated by TCRdb to the late 2010s). The library was made by the immunoSEQ multiplex PCR assay. A mixture of 60 forward primers for TCR Vbeta segments and 13 reverse primers for TCR Jbeta segments was used in the multiplex PCR. Imported from immuneACCESS, the table was reduced by TCRdb to in-frame sequences with V and J called. These copies leave out some clones; in studies compared against another copy, an unresolved V gene accounts for under half, and the cause of the remainder is not known. Counted in this sample were some 160,000 clones; over 80% of them appeared once. The ten most abundant clones make up over 1.5% of the sample. The sample was PBMCs. The receptors derive from a woman aged 18-29 years in good health and CMV-seronegative.

This sequence joins TRBV6-1 and TRBJ1-2; D is unclear. Germline V gene lookup returns CDR1 MNHNS and CDR2 SASEGT. The CDR3 extends over 13 amino acids. Trimming took 7 bases from V and 8 from J, leaving 17 bases between them. CDR3 bases: TGTGCCAGCACCCCCCGGGTGGGGAGGGGCTACACCTTC. Translating gives CASTPRVGRGYTF.

The genes are TRBV28 and TRBJ1-3; D gene unclear. CDR1 MDHEN and CDR2 SYDVKM come from the germline V gene. The CDR3 consists of 15 residues. Trimming removed 1 base from V and 2 bases from J, with 9 bases in between. This CDR3 reads CASSLSTPAGNTIYF. As DNA, the CDR3 is TGTGCCAGCAGTTTATCTACGCCGGCTGGAAACACCATATATTTT.

Here the CDR3 reads CASRAGTGVGEQYF. CDR3 coding DNA: TGTGCCAGCAGGGCCGGGACAGGGGTGGGCGAGCAGTACTTC. The chain is built from TRBV7-6 and TRBJ2-7; 10 bases line up with TRBD1. Germline V lookup: CDR1 SGHVS, CDR2 FNYEAQ. The V and J ends lost 6 bases and 6 bases, in that order; junction bases with no gene match: 8. The CDR3 contains 14 residues.

V usage is TRBV7-2 and J usage is TRBJ2-5, with D hard to call. The CDR3 is 12 amino acids. V was shortened by 4 bases and J by 6 bases, with 9 bases between the two germline ends. Germline CDR1 and CDR2: SGHTA and FQGNSA. In nucleotides, the CDR3 is TGTGCCAGCAGCTCCGTCTTAAAGACCCAGTACTTC. This encodes CASSSVLKTQYF.

The chain joins TRBV11-2 to TRBJ2-3; D unclear. CDR1 is SGHAT and CDR2 is FQNNGV in the germline V gene. Between the trimmed V and J ends, which lost 5 bases and 6 bases, there was a span of 9 bases. CDR3 length: 12 amino acids. The CDR3: CASSASEDTQYF. CDR3 coding DNA: TGTGCCAGCAGCGCCAGCGAGGATACGCAGTATTTT. Full variable domain (outside the CDR3, taken from reference TRBV11-2 and TRBJ2-3): EAGVAQSPRYKIIEKRQSVAFWCNPISGHATLYWYQQILGQGPKLLIQFQNNGVVDDSQLPKDRFSAERLKGVDSTLKIQPAKLEDSAVYLCASSASEDTQYFGPGTRLTVL.

V gene TRBV6-6 combines with J gene TRBJ2-1; D not resolved. The V gene's germline CDR1 is MNHNY and CDR2 SVGAGI (reference sequence). The ends were cut back, 4 bases at V and 1 base at J, with 8 bases in the middle. The CDR3 consists of 14 residues. CDR3 nucleotide sequence: TGTGCCAGCAGTTCCCCGGTTTCCTACAATGAGCAGTTCTTC. Amino acids: CASSSPVSYNEQFF.

The J gene is TRBJ2-7, the V gene TRBV29-1; no clear D. The CDR3 contains 12 residues. Deletions cut 2 bases from V and 0 bases from J, with 5 bases between. The germline CDR1 and CDR2 sequences are SQVTM and ANQGSEA. CDR3 in DNA: TGCAGCGTTGAAATTAGCTCCTACGAGCAGTACTTC. This encodes CSVEISSYEQYF.

This sequence joins TRBV30 and TRBJ1-2, with D possibly TRBD1 on 6 matching bases. The germline gives CDR1 GTSNPN, CDR2 SVGIG (reference sequence). V dropped 1 base and J dropped 5 bases, with 17 bases sitting between them. The CDR3 consists of 15 residues. In DNA form, the CDR3 reads TGTGCCTGGAGTGCCAGGAAACAGGGCCAATATGGCTACACCTTC. Residues: CAWSARKQGQYGYTF.

In nucleotides, the CDR3 is TGTGCCAGCAGCCAAGATAATAGCGGGGGTGAGACCCAGTACTTC. Translated, it gives CASSQDNSGGETQYF. The rearrangement links TRBV4-2 to TRBJ2-5; TRBD2 aligns across 9 bases. This CDR3 spans 15 amino acids. With V trimmed by 0 bases and J by 5 bases, 4 bases remained unmatched. CDR1 is LGHNA, CDR2 YNFKEQ, per germline.

The chain carries TRBV28 and TRBJ1-2; tentatively, D is TRBD1 (5 bases). With 2 bases removed from V and 5 bases from J, the gap between germline ends came to 12 bases. CDR1 and CDR2 from the germline V gene are MDHEN and SYDVKM. The CDR3 length is 14 residues. The CDR3, as DNA: TGTGCCAGCAGTTTACTCGGGGGGGGGTATGGCTACACCTTC. This codes for CASSLLGGGYGYTF.

This chain joins TRBV7-9 and TRBJ2-2; D is possibly TRBD2 (5 bases). The CDR3 is made up of 15 amino acids. Germline CDR1 SEHNR, CDR2 FQNEAQ (reference sequence). Trimming removed 8 bases at V and 3 bases at J, with 16 bases between. The CDR3 region has the DNA TGTGCCAGCCCTCAGGAGGCACTTCACACCGGGGAGCTGTTTTTT. This gives the protein CASPQEALHTGELFF.

A single count supports this clone. V usage is TRBV27 and J usage is TRBJ1-2; 10 bases are a match to TRBD1. Per the germline V gene, CDR1 is MNHEY and CDR2 is SMNVEV (reference sequence). The junction had 8 bases not matched to a gene; V was cut back by 5 bases and J by 8 bases. CDR3 size: 14 residues. The CDR3 DNA reads TGTGCCAGCAGTCCCAGGACAGGGGGAAGAGGCTACACCTTC. Residues: CASSPRTGGRGYTF.

CDR3 coding DNA: TGCGCCAGCAGCCTCACTAGTGGCGAGACCCAGTACTTC. This translates into CASSLTSGETQYF. This chain links TRBV4-1 with TRBJ2-5; tentatively, D is TRBD2 (5 bases). Germline CDR1 reads MGHRA; CDR2 reads YSYEKL. The V end was cut by 4 bases, the J end by 5 bases, with 11 bases between. The CDR3 is 13 amino acids.

V is TRBV10-3 and J is TRBJ2-7; TRBD1 might be the D (6 bases). The CDR3 is 15 amino acids. V lost 2 bases and J lost 3, with 14 bases in between. The germline CDR1 and CDR2 sequences are ENHRY and SYGVKD. The CDR3 DNA sequence: TGTGCCATCAGTGAGAGGAACAGGGAGCACTACGAGCAGTACTTC. Protein product: CAISERNREHYEQYF.

The rearrangement joins TRBV6-5 to TRBJ1-1, with D unclear. The germline gives CDR1 MNHEY, CDR2 SVGAGI. Between the trimmed V and J ends, which lost 4 bases and 1 base, there was a span of 10 bases. The CDR3 consists of 14 residues. This CDR3 reads CASSFHLSNTEAFF. DNA of the CDR3: TGTGCCAGCAGTTTCCACCTATCGAACACTGAAGCTTTCTTT.

This clone appeared a single time. The chain has TRBV5-1 and TRBJ2-1; 8 bases match TRBD1. V gave up 3 bases and J gave up 2 bases; unmatched junction bases: 4. Germline CDR1 and CDR2: SGHRS and YFSETQ. The CDR3 is made up of 15 amino acids. The CDR3 sequence: CASSWETGAYNEQFF. In DNA form, the CDR3 reads TGCGCCAGCAGCTGGGAGACAGGGGCCTACAATGAGCAGTTCTTC.

This clone was found once. V gene TRBV4-1 combines with J gene TRBJ1-1, with D maybe TRBD1 (5 bases). With 1 base removed from V and 1 base from J, the gap between germline ends came to 7 bases. Per germline, CDR1 MGHRA and CDR2 YSYEKL. The CDR3 runs to 14 residues. CDR3 DNA sequence: TGCGCCAGCAGCCAAGCCAGGGAGAACACTGAAGCTTTCTTT. It encodes CASSQARENTEAFF.

This chain's CDR3 is CASSLDGLAVNEQFF. CDR3 nucleotides: TGTGCCAGCAGCTTAGACGGACTGGCCGTGAATGAGCAGTTCTTC. J is TRBJ2-1 and V is TRBV11-3; D may be TRBD2 (5 bases). This CDR3 contains 15 residues. Trimming left V 0 bases short and J 7 bases short, with 13 bases between. The V gene's germline CDR1 is SGHNT and CDR2 YENEEA.

The chain combines TRBV5-3 with TRBJ2-3, with D possibly being TRBD2 (7 bases). TRBV5-3 has ORF status, its function being uncertain. This CDR3 is built from 15 residues. Deletions cut 4 bases from V and 1 base from J, with 13 bases between. CDR3: CARSPGGQGTDTQYF. CDR3 bases: TGTGCCAGAAGCCCGGGGGGCCAGGGCACAGATACGCAGTATTTT.

The J gene is TRBJ2-7, the V gene TRBV6-6, with TRBD2 matching 12 bases. The CDR3 consists of 16 residues. Germline V gene lookup returns CDR1 MNHNY and CDR2 SVGAGI (reference sequence). The V segment lost 5 bases and the J segment 1 base; nucleotides outside the gene matches: 6. The CDR3 DNA sequence: TGTGCCAGCAGTCCAAGACTAGCGGGGGCTTCCTACGAGCAGTACTTC. Its translation is CASSPRLAGASYEQYF.

This chain links TRBV28 with TRBJ1-1; D possibly corresponds to TRBD1 (5 bases). Germline lookup yields CDR1 MDHEN and CDR2 SYDVKM. There are 13 residues in the CDR3. V shed 5 bases and J shed 5 bases, with 12 bases lying between them. The CDR3 loop is CASSGQVGTEAFF. The CDR3 DNA follows: TGTGCCAGCAGTGGACAAGTCGGGACTGAAGCTTTCTTT.

The CDR3 is CASSQERGAGNTIYF. For the CDR3, the DNA is TGCGCCAGCAGCCAAGAGCGGGGAGCGGGAAACACCATATATTTT. This chain connects TRBV4-1 to TRBJ1-3; D not certain. V was cut by 0 bases and J by 4 bases, with 10 bases left in between. This CDR3 region has 15 residues. Germline V gives CDR1 MGHRA, CDR2 YSYEKL.

The chain couples TRBV7-7 to TRBJ2-5; tentative D call: TRBD2 (5 bases). The germline gives CDR1 SSHAT, CDR2 FNYEAQ (reference sequence). The CDR3 loop spans 14 amino acids. Deletions cut 5 bases from V and 5 bases from J, with 15 bases between. The DNA for the CDR3 is TGTGCCAGCAGCCCCAACCCCCGCGGGGAGACCCAGTACTTC. As protein: CASSPNPRGETQYF.